The present T cell receptor (beta chain) was sequenced within a study of cytomegalovirus exposure and HLA in healthy donors (dated by TCRdb to 2016 to 2017). The study in broad terms: An earlier analysis of several hundred of the donors reported roughly 270 Gb of sequence data and 120 million or so unique TCR beta sequences from 150 million to 200 million T cells. An early release that covered roughly 600 HLA-typed donors contained approximately 300 gigabases of sequencing data and 85 million to 100 million unique TCR sequences. Of the 350 to 450 genotyped donors, about 80% fell in the genetic ancestry cluster associated with self-reported Caucasian donors. The study aimed to test whether signatures of past pathogen exposure could be identified by cataloging public T cell receptors. The study used immunosequencing to profile the T cell repertoires of several hundred subjects and linked those repertoires to cytomegalovirus serostatus. Besides the first cohort of 666 subjects, a separate validation cohort made up of roughly 130 different subjects was used. High-throughput TCR immunosequencing, statistical association of individual TCRs with disease status, and machine learning were combined to predict cytomegalovirus infection status. A later analysis re-analyzed previously published TCR beta repertoires from roughly 600 donors and added high-resolution HLA genotyping to study TCR occurrence patterns. Rather than using new phenotypic data, the later analysis identified candidate immune exposures from TCR beta sequences and from how often those sequences occurred across donors. To decide whether each TCR beta V gene segment behaved as functional or pseudogenic, an earlier analysis of some 570 of the donors relied on high-throughput TCR beta sequencing. Donor age, sex, ethnicity and CMV serostatus were collected together with the repertoire data. A later genetic analysis used genome-wide SNP genotypes for about 55% of the 666 donors, treating that subset as a discovery cohort. All discovery cohort repertoires had been generated using a single sequencing platform. HLA typing included class I and class II loci at four-digit resolution. The number of donors typed differed by locus, with roughly 620-630 for A, B, C, DRB1 and DQB1, 522 for DQA1, about 610 for DPA1, and some 470 for DPB1. Because of strong linkage in the cohort, 5 or 6 DR-DQ haplotypes were treated as single units for association and clustering. Across approximately 420 genotyped donors of the cohort, an average of roughly 230,000 unique TCR beta nucleotide sequences per donor were sequenced, and roughly a sixth of those sequences were non-productive. Beyond this particular receptor, the publication reports: Most CMV-associated TCR beta chains appeared to be HLA-restricted in a later analysis, and the HLA associations seemed to be driven largely by CMV exposure. Some IMGT-functional V segments, including TRBV6-2 and TRBV6-3, could not be told apart with the 87-base-pair reads, so those segments were excluded. The study gave a list of under 200 TCR beta chains associated with cytomegalovirus. According to a later analysis, TCR association rates differed among HLA loci, with DRB1 alleles showing the most associated TCRs and HLA-C alleles showing the fewest. Strong co-occurrence of HLA alleles, especially DR and DQ, made assigning TCR associations to individual alleles difficult. The authors suggested that the approach could potentially be extended to other disease states and immunological phenotypes. Most TCR sequences were observed very rarely across donors, whereas some public TCRs were present in many individuals. Because HLA typing was unavailable for some donors at each locus, only the typed subset was used in association tests. In both the original and validation cohorts, the classifier was reported to diagnose cytomegalovirus status with high specificity and sensitivity. In vitro tests confirmed that a few of the cytomegalovirus-associated TCR beta chains recognize cytomegalovirus antigens. In an earlier analysis of approximately 590 of the donors, most TCR beta V segments were observed in productive rearrangements about 87% or about 30% of the time, broadly matching IMGT annotations. In a later genetic analysis, a missense DCLRE1C variant was associated with V-gene and J-gene trimming of TCR beta chains, and the association was replicated in an independent cohort. In a later analysis, HLA-associated TCR beta chains were found to be more clonally expanded and to have lower generation probabilities than equally common non-associated chains. Correlated functional status among segregating V segments might be attributable to linkage disequilibrium, but an unknown experimental factor could not be ruled out. Because counts were too low, about 18 rarely observed V segments, including chromosome 9 orphons, were left out of the earlier analysis of several hundred of the donors. Only TCR beta chains were sequenced in this cohort, and the absence of alpha or paired-chain data limited detectable features. A further reported finding was that TCR beta sequences accurately predicted the HLA-A and HLA-B alleles for most subjects in the first cohort. In a later genetic analysis, fewer N-insertions in productive TCRs were reported among donors in an Asian-associated ancestry cluster than the roughly 640-donor mean. The only immune exposure information available for the cohort was CMV serostatus. A cluster of highly shared sequence variants was judged likely to be a technical artifact of the sequencing pipeline. In a later analysis, several top co-occurrence clusters were reported to appear linked to parvovirus B19, influenza, CMV and Epstein-Barr virus. Specific HLA alleles were associated with 18,000 or so TCR beta sequences at a false discovery rate of 0.05 in a later analysis. Roughly uniform sequencing depth across donors was assumed in presence/absence analyses, although this assumption may not hold.

A remark on this clone: Its recognized antigen is unknown. There are no base qualities to consult, and no much larger clone falls within one base.

The library was made by the immunoSEQ multiplex PCR assay. The multiplex PCR relied on a mix of 60 forward primers for TCR Vbeta segments and 13 reverse primers for TCR Jbeta segments. The CDR3 region of rearranged TCR beta genes was amplified from genomic DNA by a multiplex PCR assay. Amplified TCR beta libraries were sequenced as 87-base-pair reads on the Illumina HiSeq System. In the source study's methods: A later analysis counted 75 million to 100 million unique TCR beta chains across the 670 or so repertoires, and some 11 million of these chains were shared by at least two donors. A nearest-neighbor algorithm error-corrected the raw reads and collapsed the reads into unique sequences, merging closely related sequences to remove PCR and sequencing errors. CDR3 sequences were aligned to IMGT reference sequences to assign V, D and J gene segments. For a sequence to be retained, at least a six-nucleotide match to both a V gene segment and a J gene segment was required. A rearrangement was called productive if the CDR3 had no stop codons and remained in frame with V and J, and every other rearrangement was called non-productive. CDR3 was defined by IMGT convention, running from the second conserved V-encoded cysteine to the conserved J-encoded phenylalanine. The earlier analysis of roughly 590 of the donors excluded any sequence lacking an unambiguous match to a single V gene segment. In an earlier analysis of 587 of the donors, a V segment was called functional when productive rearrangements were above 56.7%, and segregating when the standard deviation between donors exceeded 5%. A statistical classification framework was built for diagnosing cytomegalovirus status from the catalog of TCR beta chain sequences. In a later analysis, TCR nucleotide sequences were compared against IMGT/GENE-DB human TR gene sequences so that V and J genes could be assigned. Using the TCRdist pipeline, a later analysis assigned CDR3 sequences along with most-parsimonious VDJ recombination scenarios. In a later analysis, each TCR beta chain was defined by its CDR3 amino acid sequence together with its V-gene family, and reads lacking a unique V-gene family were excluded. To address suspected cross-contamination and a sequencing artifact, a later analysis removed under 600 highly shared, low-generation-probability nucleotide sequences. A later analysis calculated a clonal expansion index for each public chain from normalized within-repertoire ranks of inferred template counts. In a later analysis, generation probabilities were computed with a VDJ recombination model fitted to out-of-frame rearrangements, and the resulting probabilities were checked against IGoR. A later analysis scored TCR-TCR, TCR-HLA and TCR-CMV co-occurrence with hypergeometric tests, applying a repertoire-size bias correction to TCR pairs. In a later analysis, false discovery rates were estimated by permuting HLA or CMV assignments 20 times. A later analysis grouped co-occurring TCRs with DBSCAN, adding TCRdist sequence similarity when clustering within HLA-allele-positive subsets. Co-occurrence clustering excluded repertoires with fewer than 30,000 or more than 120,000 public chains, plus five with anomalous nucleotide sharing. Here the immuneACCESS table is served through TCRdb, limited to in-frame sequences with V and J called. Missing clones are a known gap in these copies; in checked studies unresolved V genes cover under half, and the rest lacks a known reason. From that table come the V and J calls and clone size; the DNA was used to work out D and trimming. The sample profile shows around 280,000 clones; around 90% of them were found once. The ten largest account for roughly 2% of the sample.

Inclusive of the bounding cysteine and phenylalanine, the CDR3 is 12 residues long. The DNA shown is the 36-base CDR3, in frame from base 1. V is shortened by 5 bases, J by 2 bases, and the region joining them spans 8 bases. The germline V gene provides CDR1 SGHRS and CDR2 YFSETQ. The cohort comprised 670 or so healthy bone marrow donors. Cohort members were all nominally healthy when sampled, although unrecorded immune exposures were likely present. The donor tested CMV seronegative, placing the donor among the roughly 350 seronegative members of the cohort. A peripheral blood sample was provided by each donor, and peripheral blood mononuclear cells were used for TCR beta sequencing. Genomic DNA extraction from the blood cell samples was performed with the Qiagen DNeasy Blood Extraction Kit.

This receptor chain uses TRBV5-1 and TRBJ2-7; no D gene is confidently identified. The sample was PBMCs. The TCR originated in a woman under 30 in good health and CMV-seronegative. The nucleotide sequence reads as follows: TGCGCCAGCAGTTCGGCGGCCTACGAGCAGTACTTC. This is translated as CASSSAAYEQYF.